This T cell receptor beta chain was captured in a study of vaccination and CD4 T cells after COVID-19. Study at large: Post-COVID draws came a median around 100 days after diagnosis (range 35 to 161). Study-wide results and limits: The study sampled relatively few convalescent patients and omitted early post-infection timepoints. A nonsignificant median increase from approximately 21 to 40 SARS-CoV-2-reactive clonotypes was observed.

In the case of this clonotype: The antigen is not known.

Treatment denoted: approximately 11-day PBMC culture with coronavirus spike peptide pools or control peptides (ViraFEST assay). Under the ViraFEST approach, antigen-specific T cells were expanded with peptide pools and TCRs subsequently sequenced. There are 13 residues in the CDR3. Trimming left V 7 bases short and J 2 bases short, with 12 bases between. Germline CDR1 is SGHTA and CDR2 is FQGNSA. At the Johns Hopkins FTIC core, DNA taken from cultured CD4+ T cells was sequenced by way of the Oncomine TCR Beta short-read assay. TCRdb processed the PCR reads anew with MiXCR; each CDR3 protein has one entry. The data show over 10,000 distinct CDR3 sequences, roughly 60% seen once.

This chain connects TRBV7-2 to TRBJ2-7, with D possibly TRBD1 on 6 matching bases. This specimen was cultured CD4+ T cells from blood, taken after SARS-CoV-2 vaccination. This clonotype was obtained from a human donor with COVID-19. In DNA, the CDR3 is TGTGCCAGCAACACACAGGGCCCCTACGAGCAGTACTTC. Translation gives CASNTQGPYEQYF.